The rows below give T cell receptor beta chains drawn from one sample of a study of regulatory T cells in long-lasting Graves disease. One entry per CDR3 protein, called by TCRdb with MiXCR from the multiplex PCR reads. Among about 530,000 distinct CDR3 sequences, about 16% were seen once, and the ten largest hold around a quarter. The data were also submitted as part of a second study, on T cells in Graves' hyperthyroidism and ophthalmopathy.

The sample was peripheral blood mononuclear cells (PBMCs), taken at new diagnosis, from a patient treated with antithyroid drugs. The receptor source for this set is a woman aged 35-65 years with Graves disease. CDR3s include the opening cysteine and the closing phenylalanine or tryptophan. Each record gives: V gene, J gene, clone size, D gene, CDR3 protein, CDR3 DNA. A D gene is named only where the DNA matches it firmly. Size values are once, few and many counts, or a class for expanded clones, and some rows have none.

V gene: TRBV10-3
J gene: TRBJ2-1
clone size: many
D gene: TRBD2
CDR3 protein: CAMTPGSGDDNEQFF
CDR3 DNA: TGTGCCATGACCCCGGGTAGCGGGGATGACAATGAGCAGTTCTTC

V gene: TRBV10-1
J gene: TRBJ2-7
clone size: many
D gene: -
CDR3 protein: CASSVGPSEQYF
CDR3 DNA: TGCGCCAGCAGTGTTGGGCCCTCCGAGCAGTACTTC

V gene: TRBV12-3/TRBV12-4
J gene: TRBJ2-7
clone size: many
D gene: -
CDR3 protein: CASSLTGGPYEQYF
CDR3 DNA: TGTGCCAGCAGTCTGACCGGGGGGCCCTACGAGCAGTACTTC

V gene: TRBV6-4
J gene: TRBJ1-2
clone size: -
D gene: -
CDR3 protein: CASSDVANCGYTF
CDR3 DNA: TGTGCCAGCAGTGACGTAGCTAACTGTGGCTACACCTTC

V gene: TRBV5-6
J gene: TRBJ1-5
clone size: few
D gene: -
CDR3 protein: CASSLLTGSQPQHF
CDR3 DNA: TGTGCCAGCAGCTTGTTGACGGGCAGCCAGCCCCAGCATTTT

V gene: TRBV6-9
J gene: TRBJ2-1
clone size: -
D gene: -
CDR3 protein: CASSYSSMGGSYNEQFF
CDR3 DNA: TGTGCCAGCAGTTACTCCTCGATGGGCGGGTCCTACAATGAGCAGTTCTTC

V gene: TRBV2
J gene: TRBJ2-3
clone size: many
D gene: -
CDR3 protein: CASRLHISTDTQYF
CDR3 DNA: TGTGCCAGCAGACTCCACATCAGCACAGATACGCAGTATTTT

V gene: TRBV15
J gene: TRBJ2-3
clone size: -
D gene: -
CDR3 protein: CATSRDVGGTNTDTQYF
CDR3 DNA: TGTGCCACCAGCAGAGATGTAGGTGGGACAAACACAGATACGCAGTATTTT

V gene: TRBV3-1
J gene: TRBJ2-3
clone size: many
D gene: -
CDR3 protein: CASSRPDSRTDTQYF
CDR3 DNA: TGTGCCAGCAGCCGGCCGGACTCACGCACAGATACGCAGTATTTT

V gene: TRBV5-1
J gene: TRBJ2-5
clone size: -
D gene: TRBD2
CDR3 protein: CASSLGLAGGYQETQYF
CDR3 DNA: TGCGCCAGCAGCTTGGGACTAGCGGGGGGGTACCAAGAGACCCAGTACTTC

V gene: TRBV11-2
J gene: TRBJ1-6
clone size: many
D gene: -
CDR3 protein: CASSLEGHRDSPLHF
CDR3 DNA: TGTGCCAGCAGCTTAGAGGGCCATAGGGATTCACCCCTCCACTTT

V gene: TRBV28
J gene: TRBJ1-4
clone size: many
D gene: -
CDR3 protein: CASSSPGGANEKLFF
CDR3 DNA: TGTGCCAGCAGTTCCCCGGGGGGCGCTAATGAAAAACTGTTTTTT

V gene: TRBV18
J gene: TRBJ2-7
clone size: many
D gene: -
CDR3 protein: CASSRDLGYEQYF
CDR3 DNA: TGTGCCAGCTCACGAGATTTGGGCTACGAGCAGTACTTC

V gene: TRBV12-3/TRBV12-4
J gene: TRBJ1-6
clone size: many
D gene: -
CDR3 protein: CASSLDGVLGTLHF
CDR3 DNA: TGTGCCAGCAGTTTGGACGGCGTCCTCGGAACGCTCCACTTT

V gene: TRBV27
J gene: TRBJ2-4
clone size: few
D gene: -
CDR3 protein: CASSFRHEAGNIQYF
CDR3 DNA: TGTGCCAGCAGTTTCCGACATGAGGCGGGAAACATTCAGTACTTC

V gene: TRBV27
J gene: TRBJ1-6
clone size: -
D gene: -
CDR3 protein: CASREASGGVNSPLHF
CDR3 DNA: TGTGCCAGCCGAGAGGCGTCTGGGGGAGTCAATTCACCCCTCCACTTT

V gene: TRBV6-2/TRBV6-3
J gene: TRBJ2-3
clone size: many
D gene: TRBD2
CDR3 protein: CASSSRPGLAHF
CDR3 DNA: TGTGCCAGCAGTTCCCGGCCGGGACTAGCGCATTTT

V gene: TRBV7-2
J gene: TRBJ2-5
clone size: many
D gene: -
CDR3 protein: CASSTRLVSGRVTQYF
CDR3 DNA: TGTGCCAGCAGCACCCGACTAGTTTCAGGCCGGGTGACCCAGTACTTC

V gene: TRBV7-2
J gene: TRBJ2-3
clone size: -
D gene: TRBD2
CDR3 protein: CASSEGLAATDTQYF
CDR3 DNA: TGTGCCAGCAGCGAGGGACTAGCGGCCACAGATACGCAGTATTTT

V gene: TRBV7-9
J gene: TRBJ2-1
clone size: -
D gene: -
CDR3 protein: CASSLARARGRPRWNNEQFF
CDR3 DNA: TGTGCCAGCAGCTTAGCGCGAGCGCGGGGGCGCCCGCGGTGGAACAATGAGCAGTTCTTC

V gene: TRBV5-1
J gene: TRBJ1-2
clone size: many
D gene: -
CDR3 protein: CASSLGQLRAGYTF
CDR3 DNA: TGTGCCAGCAGCTTAGGGCAACTGCGAGCTGGCTACACCTTC

V gene: TRBV11-2
J gene: TRBJ2-1
clone size: many
D gene: -
CDR3 protein: CASSLVSGWNNEQFF
CDR3 DNA: TGTGCCAGCAGCTTAGTGTCAGGGTGGAACAATGAGCAGTTCTTC

V gene: TRBV19
J gene: TRBJ1-1
clone size: -
D gene: -
CDR3 protein: CASSKGPGNTEAFF
CDR3 DNA: TGTGCCAGTAGTAAGGGGCCAGGGAACACTGAAGCTTTCTTT

V gene: TRBV5-1
J gene: TRBJ1-1
clone size: many
D gene: -
CDR3 protein: CASSPTGQNTEAFF
CDR3 DNA: TGCGCCAGCAGCCCCACGGGACAGAACACTGAAGCTTTCTTT

V gene: TRBV3-1
J gene: TRBJ1-4
clone size: -
D gene: TRBD1
CDR3 protein: CASSGRTGDEKLFF
CDR3 DNA: TGTGCCAGCTCTGGGAGGACAGGCGATGAAAAACTGTTTTTT

V gene: TRBV3-1
J gene: TRBJ1-5
clone size: many
D gene: -
CDR3 protein: CASSQDYESNQPQHF
CDR3 DNA: TGTGCCAGCAGCCAAGATTACGAAAGCAATCAGCCCCAGCATTTT

V gene: TRBV15
J gene: TRBJ1-2
clone size: -
D gene: -
CDR3 protein: CATSRDLAEANYGYTF
CDR3 DNA: TGTGCCACCAGCAGAGATCTCGCGGAGGCTAACTATGGCTACACCTTC

V gene: TRBV19
J gene: TRBJ2-1
clone size: -
D gene: -
CDR3 protein: CASSPSWGVNEQFF
CDR3 DNA: TGTGCCAGTAGTCCCTCGTGGGGGGTGAATGAGCAGTTCTTC